The entry that follows covers one T cell receptor (beta chain) sequence. Original processing notes: Reference gene primer amplification in the assay estimated nucleated cell counts. Profiled with immunoSEQ multiplex PCR; TCRdb holds only in-frame clones, not every one. The D gene and trimming were derived from the DNA, and the V and J assignments and clone size from that table. Seen here are 65,000 to 70,000 clones, over 85% observed once, and the top ten hold about 3%. This CDR3 is built from 15 residues. The V gene's germline CDR1 is LNHDA and CDR2 SQIVND (reference sequence). Trimming left V 6 bases short and J 3 bases short, with 15 bases between. The data were obtained in a study of blood T cell repertoires in COVID-19.

Sequencing was carried out using peripheral blood. This chain joins TRBV19 and TRBJ2-4; the D gene is possibly TRBD2 (7 bases). This TCR was recovered from a man between 70 and 80 years old with active COVID-19. CDR3 DNA sequence: TGTGCCAGTAGCCAGGGAGGGGGACTCAAAAACATTCAGTACTTC. This encodes CASSQGGGLKNIQYF.